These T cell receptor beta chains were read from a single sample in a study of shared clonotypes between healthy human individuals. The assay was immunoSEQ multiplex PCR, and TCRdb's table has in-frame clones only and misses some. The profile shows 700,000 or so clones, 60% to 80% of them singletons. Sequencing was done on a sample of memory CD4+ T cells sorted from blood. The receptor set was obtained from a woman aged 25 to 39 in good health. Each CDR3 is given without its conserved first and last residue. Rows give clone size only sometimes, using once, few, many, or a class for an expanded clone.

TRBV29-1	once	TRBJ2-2	SVAALAGGGTGELF
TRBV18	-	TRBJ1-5	ASSQQTSHSNQPQH
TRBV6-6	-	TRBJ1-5	ASSLPGGGNQPQH
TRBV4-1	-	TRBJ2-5	ASSPRQASGETQY
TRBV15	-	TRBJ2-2	ATSSRPGGTTGELF
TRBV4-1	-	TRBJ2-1	ASSQDSFWTSGYNEQF
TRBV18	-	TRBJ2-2	ASSPTLAGGTGELF
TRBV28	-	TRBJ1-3	ASSFFSTGNTIY
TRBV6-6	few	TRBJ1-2	ASGNGYYGYT
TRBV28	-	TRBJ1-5	ASRPGGINQPQH
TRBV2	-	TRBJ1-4	ASSETRTNEKLF
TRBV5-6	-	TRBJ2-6	ASSYRAGANVLT
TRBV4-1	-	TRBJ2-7	ASRPPGQTYEQY
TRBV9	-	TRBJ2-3	ASSVASSFSTDTQY
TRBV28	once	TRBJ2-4	ASSEQVAKNIQY
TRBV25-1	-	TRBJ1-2	ASSPPGQLYGYT
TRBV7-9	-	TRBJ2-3	ASSFGLAGGDTQY
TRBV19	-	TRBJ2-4	ASSRGTSPPDIQY
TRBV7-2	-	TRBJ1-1	ASSLVLEGTEAF
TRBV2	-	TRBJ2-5	ASRGTGGGETQY
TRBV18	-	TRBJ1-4	ASSTNRGEKLF
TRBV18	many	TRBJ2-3	ASSPPEFTDTQY
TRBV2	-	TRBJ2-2	ASREGGATGELF
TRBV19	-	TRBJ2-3	ASSSGLAGESDTQY
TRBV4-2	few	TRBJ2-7	ASSQDWLGTREQY
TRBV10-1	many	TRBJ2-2	ASRLDYTGELF
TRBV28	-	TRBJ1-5	ASRDRLSNQPQH
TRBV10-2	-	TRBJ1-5	ASTQDAGQPQH
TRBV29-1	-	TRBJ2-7	SVGLAGSYEQY
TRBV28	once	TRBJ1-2	ASMGDVYGYT
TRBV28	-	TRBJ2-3	ASSLGTVITDTQY
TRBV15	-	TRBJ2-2	ATQPGADTGELF
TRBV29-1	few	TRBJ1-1	SVAQGAGNTEAF
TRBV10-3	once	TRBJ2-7	AISESWGQGTYEQY
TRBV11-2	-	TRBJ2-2	ASSLDLGTGELF
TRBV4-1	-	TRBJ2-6	ASSQGQGADGANVLT
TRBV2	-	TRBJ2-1	ASSQQGSTEQF
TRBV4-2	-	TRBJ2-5	ASSQDGTSGQETQY
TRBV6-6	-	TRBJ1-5	ASSSDRGGNQPQH
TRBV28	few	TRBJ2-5	ASSGLAGGLGKTQY
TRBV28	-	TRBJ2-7	ASSLPQTTSYEQY
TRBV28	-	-	ASSSGTTYEQY
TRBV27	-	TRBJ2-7	ASSLLAGGDSYEQY
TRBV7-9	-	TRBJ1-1	ASSTGQGAAEAF
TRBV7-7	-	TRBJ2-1	ASSLSVGLAYNEQF
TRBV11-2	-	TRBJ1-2	ASSLALTDGYT
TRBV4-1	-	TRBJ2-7	ASSQDPTSGYSYEQY
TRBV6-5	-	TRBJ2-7	ASSYSRQTTYEQY
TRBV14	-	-	ASSQAYRASYEQY
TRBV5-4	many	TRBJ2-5	ASSFAGETQY
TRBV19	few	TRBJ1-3	ASTPGDSHSGNTIY
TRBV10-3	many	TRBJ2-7	AIRPGAGNYEQY
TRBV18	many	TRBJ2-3	ASSRDPGATDTQY